This TCR beta chain originates from a study of OX40 agonist ivuxolimab in advanced cancers. This CDR3 has 14 residues. V lost 0 bases, J lost 6 bases, and 10 bases lay in between. CDR1 SGHVS and CDR2 FQNEAQ come from the germline V gene. Libraries were prepared by immunoSEQ multiplex PCR; TCRdb keeps only in-frame clonotypes and omits some of them. The sample lists tens of thousands of clones; 81% were seen once. The specimen was CD4+ or CD8+ T cells sorted from blood, collected in a trial of the OX40 agonist ivuxolimab. This TCR came from an adult with an advanced solid tumor such as melanoma, head and neck, liver or kidney cancer. This sequence joins TRBV7-8 and TRBJ2-3; D perhaps matches TRBD2 (5 bases). CDR3 DNA sequence: TGTGCCAGCAGCTTAGCGAGTCGAGGGGATACGCAGTATTTT. Translating gives CASSLASRGDTQYF.